Listed here is a single TCR beta chain. Its antigen is undetermined. The sample belongs to a study of shared clonotypes between healthy human individuals. General observations from the study: Among the subsets, naive ones generally showed larger estimated richness than memory ones. Depth of sequencing was expected to influence donor clonotype sharing. The generation probabilities recorded for non-shared clonotypes fell below those of clonotypes shared by all four donors. Although depth was large, rarefaction showed that sequencing of the sorted subsets was incomplete.

Generated by immunoSEQ multiplex PCR, the TCRdb table keeps only in-frame clones and is missing some. The repertoire holds over a million clones, about 80% seen once, with around 0.47% in the top ten. The source of this sequence is a man between 18 and 29 years old in good health. Some clones in this sample may be carry-over from other donors' samples. Sequencing was performed on memory CD4+ T cells from PBMCs. Noted subset: CD45RA-negative fraction.

Here the CDR3 reads CASSPSTNTGELFF. CDR3 DNA sequence: TGCGCCAGCAGCCCCAGTACGAACACCGGGGAGCTGTTTTTT. The chain carries TRBV5-1 and TRBJ2-2; D not certain. With 4 bases removed from V and 0 bases from J, the gap between germline ends came to 7 bases. The CDR3 contains 14 residues. Looked up from germline, CDR1 is SGHRS and CDR2 is YFSETQ.